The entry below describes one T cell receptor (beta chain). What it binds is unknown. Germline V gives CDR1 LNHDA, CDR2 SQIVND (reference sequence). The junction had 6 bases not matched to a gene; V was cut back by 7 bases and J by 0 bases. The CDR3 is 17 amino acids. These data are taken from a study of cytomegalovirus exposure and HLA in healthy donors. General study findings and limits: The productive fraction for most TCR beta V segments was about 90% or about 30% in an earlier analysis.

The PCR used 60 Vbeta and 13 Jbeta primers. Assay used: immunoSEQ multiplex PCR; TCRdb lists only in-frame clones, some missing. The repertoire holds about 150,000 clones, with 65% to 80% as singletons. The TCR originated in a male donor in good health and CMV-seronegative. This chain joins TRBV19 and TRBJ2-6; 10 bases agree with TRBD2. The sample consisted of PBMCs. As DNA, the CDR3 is TGTGCCAGTAAGACTAGCGGGCAATTCTCTGGGGCCAACGTCCTGACTTTC. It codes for CASKTSGQFSGANVLTF. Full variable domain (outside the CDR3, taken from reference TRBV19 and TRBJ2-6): DGGITQSPKYLFRKEGQNVTLSCEQNLNHDAMYWYRQDPGQGLRLIYYSQIVNDFQKGDIAEGYSVSREKKESFPLTVTSAQKNPTAFYLCASKTSGQFSGANVLTFGAGSRLTVL.